These T cell receptor beta chains were read from a single sample in a study of cytomegalovirus exposure and HLA in healthy donors. Profiling relied on immunoSEQ multiplex PCR, and the TCRdb table lists in-frame clones only, not all of them. Found here are about 170,000 clones, 80% to 90% of them singletons; the top ten hold roughly 4.9%. Sequencing was done on a sample of PBMCs. These receptors came from a woman under 30 in good health and CMV-seropositive. Both conserved end residues are part of each CDR3. The D gene is left open where the match is weak. Expanded clones get a size class; other rows say once, few or many, or leave the size out.

TRBJ1-1 TRBD1 TRBV6-1 NA 17 CASSEYGTGALNTEAFF TGTGCCAGCAGTGAATATGGGACAGGGGCGTTGAACACTGAAGCTTTCTTT
TRBJ2-7 NA TRBV5-6 NA 14 CASTRQSRSYEQYF TGTGCCAGCACCCGTCAGTCTAGGTCCTACGAGCAGTACTTC
TRBJ1-1 NA TRBV7-2 NA 14 CASSPMRLNTEAFF TGTGCCAGCAGCCCCATGAGGTTGAACACTGAAGCTTTCTTT
TRBJ2-1 TRBD1 TRBV9 NA 13 CASSAGQDNEQFF TGTGCCAGCAGCGCGGGACAGGACAATGAGCAGTTCTTC
TRBJ2-7 NA TRBV4-3 NA 13 CASSETITYEQYF TGCGCCAGCAGCGAGACAATTACCTACGAGCAGTACTTC
TRBJ2-3 TRBD2 TRBV11-2 NA 15 CASSLGGGVTDTQYF TGTGCCAGCAGCTTAGGCGGGGGGGTCACAGATACGCAGTATTTT
TRBJ1-2 TRBD1 TRBV30 NA 13 CAWRRDRPYGYTF TGTGCCTGGAGACGGGACAGGCCCTATGGCTACACCTTC
TRBJ2-3 NA TRBV15 few 16 CATSRGAVRRPDTQYF TGTGCCACCAGCAGGGGGGCGGTACGACGACCAGATACGCAGTATTTT
TRBJ2-3 NA TRBV18 NA 14 CASSPRGGDQAQYF TGTGCCAGCTCACCGAGAGGAGGGGACCAAGCGCAGTATTTT
TRBJ2-7 NA TRBV5-5 NA 14 CASSLEGDSYEQYF TGTGCCAGCAGCTTGGAGGGGGACTCCTACGAGCAGTACTTC
TRBJ2-3 NA TRBV13 NA 15 CASTIWAGWSDTQYF TGTGCCAGCACCATCTGGGCGGGCTGGTCTGATACGCAGTATTTT
TRBJ2-3 NA TRBV5-1 NA 14 CASSLGWGGETQYF TGCGCCAGCAGCTTGGGTTGGGGGGGCGAGACGCAGTATTTT
TRBJ1-5 NA TRBV5-5 NA 15 CASSSRIDSNQPQHF TGTGCCAGCAGCTCGAGAATAGATAGCAATCAGCCCCAGCATTTT
TRBJ1-1 NA TRBV4-3 NA 16 CASSQVWGGEGTEAFF TGCGCCAGCAGCCAAGTCTGGGGGGGGGAGGGCACTGAAGCTTTCTTT
TRBJ1-1 TRBD1 TRBV19 once 13 CASSTGGYTEAFF TGTGCCAGCTCGACAGGGGGGTACACTGAAGCTTTCTTT
TRBJ2-4 TRBD1 TRBV19 NA 17 CASSIWDRGSAKNIQYF TGTGCCAGTAGTATATGGGACAGGGGGTCAGCCAAAAACATTCAGTACTTC
TRBJ1-2 NA TRBV7-9 few 14 CASSSTQVRGGYTF TGTGCCAGCAGCTCCACACAGGTCCGGGGGGGCTACACCTTC
TRBJ1-2 NA TRBV28 NA 13 CASTPPLGVGYTF TGTGCCAGCACTCCCCCCCTCGGGGTTGGCTACACCTTC
TRBJ1-2 TRBD1 TRBV29-1 NA 12 CSGLQGRGGYTF TGCAGCGGCCTACAGGGGAGAGGTGGCTACACCTTC
TRBJ1-6 NA TRBV18 NA 16 CASSPSGDSYNSPLHF TGTGCCAGCTCACCATCGGGTGACTCCTATAATTCACCCCTCCACTTT